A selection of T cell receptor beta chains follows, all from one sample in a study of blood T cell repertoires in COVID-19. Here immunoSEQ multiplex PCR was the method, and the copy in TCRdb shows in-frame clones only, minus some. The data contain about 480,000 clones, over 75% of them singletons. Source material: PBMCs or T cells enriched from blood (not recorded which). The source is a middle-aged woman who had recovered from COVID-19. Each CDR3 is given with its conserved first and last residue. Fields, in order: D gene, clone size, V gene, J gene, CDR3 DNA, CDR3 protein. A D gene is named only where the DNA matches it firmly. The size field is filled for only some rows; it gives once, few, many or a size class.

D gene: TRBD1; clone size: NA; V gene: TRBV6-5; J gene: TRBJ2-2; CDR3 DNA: TGTGCCAGCAGCGACAGGGGGCCCCGTGCCGGGGAGCTGTTTTTT; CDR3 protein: CASSDRGPRAGELFF
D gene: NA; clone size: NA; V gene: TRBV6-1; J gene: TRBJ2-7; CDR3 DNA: TGTGCCAGCAGTGAAACAGGAAACCGGGAGTACGAGCAGTACTTC; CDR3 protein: CASSETGNREYEQYF
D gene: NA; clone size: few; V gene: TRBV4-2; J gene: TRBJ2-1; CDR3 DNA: TGTGCCAGCAGCCAAGACGCTCGCGGAGCGGAGTACAATGAGCAGTTCTTC; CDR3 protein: CASSQDARGAEYNEQFF
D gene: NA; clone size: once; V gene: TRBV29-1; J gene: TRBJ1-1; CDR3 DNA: TGCAGCGCTGGCCTCCAGACTGAAGCTTTCTTT; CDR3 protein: CSAGLQTEAFF
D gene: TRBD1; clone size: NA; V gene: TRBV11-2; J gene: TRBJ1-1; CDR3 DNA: TGTGCCAGCAGCTTATGGACAGGGAAAACTGAAGCTTTCTTT; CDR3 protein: CASSLWTGKTEAFF
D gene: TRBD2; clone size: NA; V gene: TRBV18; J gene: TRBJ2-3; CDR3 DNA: TGTGCCAGCTCACCACCGGGACAGGACGAGACTAGCGGGAGTTTGGATACGCAGTATTTT; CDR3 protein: CASSPPGQDETSGSLDTQYF
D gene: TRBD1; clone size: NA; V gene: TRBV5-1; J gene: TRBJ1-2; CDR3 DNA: TGCGCCAGCAGCCCCCGGGACAGGGTGGAACTGAACTATGGCTACACCTTC; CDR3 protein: CASSPRDRVELNYGYTF
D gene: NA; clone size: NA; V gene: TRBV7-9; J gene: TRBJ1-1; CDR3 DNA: TGTGCCAGCAAGGCAGGAAGAAACACTGAAGCTTTCTTT; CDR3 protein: CASKAGRNTEAFF
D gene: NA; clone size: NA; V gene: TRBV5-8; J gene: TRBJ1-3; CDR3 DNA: TGTGCCAGCAGCTCCCAAAGGACAGCACTAGAAGGAAACACCATATATTTT; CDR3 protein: CASSSQRTALEGNTIYF
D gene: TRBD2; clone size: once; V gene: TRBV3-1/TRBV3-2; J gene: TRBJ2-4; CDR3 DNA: TGTGCCAGCAGCCAAGACCTAGCGGGACCGTCGCTAGCCAAAAACATTCAGTACTTC; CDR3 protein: CASSQDLAGPSLAKNIQYF
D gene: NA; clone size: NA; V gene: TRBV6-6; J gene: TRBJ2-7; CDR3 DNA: TGTGCCAGCAGTCCCGGGTGGGCGGGATCCCCAAAGGGGGGGCGCACAAACTCCAGGGAGCAGTACTTC; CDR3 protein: CASSPGWAGSPKGGRTNSREQYF
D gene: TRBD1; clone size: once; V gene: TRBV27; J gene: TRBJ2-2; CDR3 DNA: TGTGCCAGCAGCCCCCTGGGACAGGGGGTCTCCGGGGAGCTGTTTTTT; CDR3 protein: CASSPLGQGVSGELFF
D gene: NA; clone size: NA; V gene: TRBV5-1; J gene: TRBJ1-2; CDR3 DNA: TGCGCCAGCAGCTTGGGTGTCGGGGGGAACTATGGCTACACCTTC; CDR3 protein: CASSLGVGGNYGYTF
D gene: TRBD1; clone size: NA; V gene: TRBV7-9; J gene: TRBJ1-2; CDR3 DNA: TGTGCCAGCAGCTTCCGACAGGGTCATAATAGGTATGGCTACACCTTC; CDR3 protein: CASSFRQGHNRYGYTF
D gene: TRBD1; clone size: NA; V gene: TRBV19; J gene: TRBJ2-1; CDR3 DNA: TGTGCCAGTCAGGGGGCTCGGATTAATGAGCAGTTCTTC; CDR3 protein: CASQGARINEQFF
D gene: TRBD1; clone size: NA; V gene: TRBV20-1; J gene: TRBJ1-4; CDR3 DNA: TGCAGTGCTAGTGGACAGGGGAACGAAAAACTGTTTTTT; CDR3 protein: CSASGQGNEKLFF
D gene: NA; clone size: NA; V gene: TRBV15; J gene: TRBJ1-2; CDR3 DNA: TGTGCCACCAGCAGAGATTCGAACAGGGAGAACTATGGCTACACCTTC; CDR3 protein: CATSRDSNRENYGYTF
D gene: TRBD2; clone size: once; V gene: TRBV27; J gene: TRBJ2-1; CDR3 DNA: TGTGCCAGCACCTTAGCGGGAGAAGGCTACAATGAGCAGTTCTTC; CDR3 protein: CASTLAGEGYNEQFF
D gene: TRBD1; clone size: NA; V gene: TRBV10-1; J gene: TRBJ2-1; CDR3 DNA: TGCGCCAGCAGCAGCTCAGGGGGCCAATACAATGAGCAGTTCTTC; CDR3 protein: CASSSSGGQYNEQFF
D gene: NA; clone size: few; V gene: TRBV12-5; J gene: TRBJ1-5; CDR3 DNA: TGTGCTAGTGGTTTGGGAGGGTTAAATCAGCCCCAGCATTTT; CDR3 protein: CASGLGGLNQPQHF
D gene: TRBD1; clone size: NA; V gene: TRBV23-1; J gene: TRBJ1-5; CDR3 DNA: TGCGCCAGCTTATCAACCGGACAGGGGGCTTGTCAGCCCCAGCATTTT; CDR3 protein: CASLSTGQGACQPQHF